Following are 7 T cell receptor beta chains from one sample sequenced in a study of blood T cell repertoires in COVID-19. The repertoire was sequenced with immunoSEQ multiplex PCR; TCRdb's copy has only in-frame clones and lacks some. Of approximately 140,000 clones in the sample, 82% were seen once. The sample was peripheral blood. The receptors derive from a human donor with acute or convalescent COVID-19. The donor label of this sample is uncertain.

V and J are TRBV12-3 or TRBV12-4 and TRBJ1-2; D is undetermined. CDR3 size: 13 residues. The ends were cut back, 6 bases at V and 2 bases at J, with 10 bases in the middle. The CDR3 region is CASRIGRNYGYTF. For the CDR3, the DNA is TGTGCCAGCAGGATAGGCAGGAACTATGGCTACACCTTC.

This clone was seen a handful of times. The V and J genes are TRBV5-8 and TRBJ2-5; 9 bases agree with TRBD1. The CDR3 extends over 14 amino acids. Germline CDR1 and CDR2: SGHTS and YDEGEE. Trimming cost V 3 bases and J 7 bases; bases outside gene matches: 7. The CDR3, as DNA: TGTGCCAGCAGCTGGCCGGGACAGGGAGGGACCCAGTACTTC. This gives the protein CASSWPGQGGTQYF. The full variable domain, rest sourced from reference TRBV5-8 and TRBJ2-5, is EAGVTQSPTHLIKTRGQQATLRCSPISGHTSVYWYQQALGLGLQFLLWYDEGEERNRGNFPPRFSGRQFPNYSSELNVNALELEDSALYLCASSWPGQGGTQYFGPGTRLLVL.

The CDR3 reads CASSQDVARKYGYTF. The DNA of the CDR3 is TGTGCCAGCAGCCAAGATGTAGCTAGGAAGTATGGCTACACCTTC. V is TRBV3-1 (or the pseudogene TRBV3-2) and J is TRBJ1-2, with D hard to call. The germline V gene has CDR1 LGHDT and CDR2 YNNKEL (reference sequence). Trimming removed 0 bases from V and 5 bases from J, with 13 bases in between. CDR3 size: 15 residues.

The V and J genes are TRBV5-1 and TRBJ1-1, with 7 bases fitting TRBD1. The germline V gene encodes CDR1 SGHRS and CDR2 YFSETQ. V lost 0 bases to trimming and J lost 12 bases; unmatched junction nucleotides: 14. This CDR3 comprises 15 residues. CDR3 nucleotides: TGCGCCAGCAGCTTGGTGGGGACAGATCCACAGGGTCCTTTCTTT. It specifies CASSLVGTDPQGPFF.

The chain recombines TRBV11-2 with TRBJ2-1; D may be TRBD2 (6 bases). This CDR3 spans 14 amino acids. V was clipped by 1 base and J by 5 bases, with 9 bases between them. Germline V gives CDR1 SGHAT, CDR2 FQNNGV. The CDR3 region has the DNA TGTGCCAGCAGCTTAGCGGGGGTCAACAATGAGCAGTTCTTC. Its protein product is CASSLAGVNNEQFF.

The chain carries TRBV5-8 and TRBJ1-5; D uncertain. The CDR3 loop spans 12 amino acids. Deletions cut 2 bases from V and 7 bases from J, with 7 bases between. Germline CDR1 reads SGHTS; CDR2 reads YDEGEE. The CDR3 bases are TGTGCCAGCAGCTTAATAGCCCAGCCCCAGCATTTT. As protein: CASSLIAQPQHF.

The rearrangement links TRBV6-1 to TRBJ2-7; tentatively, D is TRBD2 (6 bases). This CDR3 region has 15 residues. V was shortened by 0 bases and J by 3 bases, with 12 bases between the two germline ends. Germline CDR1 is MNHNS and CDR2 is SASEGT. The CDR3 bases are TGTGCCAGCAGTGAAGCGCCTAGGGGACTCTACGAGCAGTACTTC. Its translation is CASSEAPRGLYEQYF.